The 32 T cell receptor beta chains listed next were all sequenced from one sample in a study of blood T cell repertoires in COVID-19. The data were produced by immunoSEQ multiplex PCR, yet TCRdb's version contains in-frame clones alone and is incomplete. The sample has about 140,000 clones; approximately 90% are singletons. Sequencing input: peripheral blood. These receptors came from a woman older than 75 with acute or convalescent COVID-19.

The CDR3 DNA reads as TGTGCCAGCAGCGTAGGCAGGGGTAGCGGGGGGCGGAGCACCGGGGAGCTGTTTTTT. Amino acids: CASSVGRGSGGRSTGELFF. The chain has TRBV9 and TRBJ2-2, with 10 nucleotides matching TRBD2. The germline CDR1 and CDR2 sequences are SGDLS and YYNGEE. The CDR3 contains 19 residues. The junction had 12 bases not matched to a gene; V was cut back by 0 bases and J by 4 bases.

This chain uses TRBV21-1 with TRBJ1-1; no DNA check was done on the table's D call, TRBD1. TRBV21-1 is reported as a pseudogene. This CDR3 contains 15 residues. This chain's CDR3 is CASSKVGTGDTEAFF. CDR3 sequence (DNA): TGTGCCAGCAGCAAAGTCGGGACAGGAGACACTGAAGCTTTCTTT.

This clone appeared a few times. The chain combines TRBV5-1 with TRBJ1-1; 11 bases are a match to TRBD1. V was pared by 0 bases and J by 2 bases, with 9 bases of the junction left unmatched. CDR1 SGHRS and CDR2 YFSETQ come from the germline V gene. The CDR3 consists of 18 residues. DNA of the CDR3: TGCGCCAGCAGCTTGGTACCCCCGGGACAGGGGGTTAACACTGAAGCTTTCTTT. Translating it yields CASSLVPPGQGVNTEAFF. The variable domain in full, completed from reference TRBV5-1 and TRBJ1-1, reads KAGVTQTPRYLIKTRGQQVTLSCSPISGHRSVSWYQQTPGQGLQFLFEYFSETQRNKGNFPGRFSGRQFSNSRSEMNVSTLELGDSALYLCASSLVPPGQGVNTEAFFGQGTRLTVV.

The chain combines TRBV5-4 with TRBJ2-7; D may be TRBD2 (7 bases). Germline CDR1 and CDR2: SGHNT and YYREEE (reference sequence). CDR3 length: 15 amino acids. The V end lost 4 bases, the J end lost 2 bases, and 16 bases lay between the germline ends. The DNA for the CDR3 is TGTGCCAGCAGCCCCCTTGGGGGGGCGACCTACGAGCAGTACTTC. Its translation: CASSPLGGATYEQYF.

This clone was counted a single time. V gene TRBV6-6 combines with J gene TRBJ2-5; TRBD2 agrees at 15 bases. J was trimmed by 4 bases and V by 6 bases; bases with no gene match: 6. This CDR3 is 16 amino acids long. Germline lookup yields CDR1 MNHNY and CDR2 SVGAGI (reference sequence). The CDR3 here is CASSPGLAGGGETQYF. CDR3 DNA: TGTGCCAGCAGCCCGGGACTAGCGGGGGGCGGAGAGACCCAGTACTTC.

This clone was counted a single time. The gene calls are TRBV4-2 and TRBJ2-1; D gene ambiguous. Germline V gene sequence: CDR1 LGHNA, CDR2 YNFKEQ. Trimming removed 1 base from V and 7 bases from J, with 14 bases in between. The CDR3 is 15 residues long. CDR3 DNA: TGTGCCAGCAGCCAAGGGTCGAGTGGGCTGAATGAGCAGTTCTTC. Protein product: CASSQGSSGLNEQFF.

The V and J genes are TRBV6-5 and TRBJ1-2; D is undetermined. Trimming took off 8 bases at V and 6 bases at J, with 19 bases between the two ends. CDR1 MNHEY and CDR2 SVGAGI come from the germline V gene. This CDR3 comprises 14 residues. CDR3 amino acids: CASALAWPPDGYTF. In nucleotides, the CDR3 is TGTGCCAGCGCCCTTGCTTGGCCCCCCGATGGCTACACCTTC.

J is TRBJ2-2 and V is TRBV11-1, with 7 bases aligning to TRBD1. V lost 3 bases to trimming and J lost 3 bases; unmatched junction nucleotides: 4. The CDR3 is 15 amino acids. Germline CDR1 is SGHAT and CDR2 is FQDESV (reference sequence). The CDR3 spells CASSLTQGDTGELFF. The CDR3 DNA follows: TGTGCCAGCAGCTTGACCCAGGGGGACACCGGGGAGCTGTTTTTT.

The chain couples TRBV6-1 to TRBJ1-3; tentatively, D is TRBD1 (5 bases). Between the trimmed V and J ends, which lost 2 bases and 4 bases, there was a span of 12 bases. The length of the CDR3 is 15 residues. Looked up from germline, CDR1 is MNHNS and CDR2 is SASEGT. Written as DNA, the CDR3 is TGTGCCAGCAGTGAACCCAGGGCGAGGGGAAACACCATATATTTT. Amino acids: CASSEPRARGNTIYF.

This clone was observed a single time. The DNA of the CDR3 is TGTGCCAGTAGTAAAGGGACAAATTATGGCTACACCTTC. Its translation: CASSKGTNYGYTF. The rearrangement joins TRBV19 to TRBJ1-2; a weak D match, TRBD1 (6 bases). CDR3 length: 13 residues. V shed 4 bases and J shed 5 bases, with 11 bases lying between them. Germline CDR1 reads LNHDA; CDR2 reads SQIVND (reference sequence).

The chain carries TRBV28 and TRBJ1-6; D call uncertain. CDR1 MDHEN and CDR2 SYDVKM come from the germline V gene. V was cut by 6 bases and J by 0 bases, with 18 bases left in between. The CDR3 contains 18 residues. The CDR3 protein is CASSIWGDPSSYNSPLHF. The CDR3 nucleotides are TGTGCCAGCAGCATTTGGGGAGACCCCAGCTCCTATAATTCACCCCTCCACTTT.

This chain links TRBV7-9 with TRBJ1-1, with 7 bases aligning to TRBD1. Germline loops: CDR1 SEHNR, CDR2 FQNEAQ (reference sequence). The trim removed 3 bases at V and 0 bases at J, leaving 1 base unmatched. The CDR3 length is 14 residues. The CDR3 DNA sequence: TGTGCCAGCAGCTTGGGACAGTTGAACACTGAAGCTTTCTTT. As protein: CASSLGQLNTEAFF.

To note about this clone: Other nucleotide sequences in the sample specify the same CDR3. CDR3 protein: CASSLASGVGSPLHF. The CDR3 DNA reads as TGCGCCAGCAGCTTGGCGTCAGGGGTAGGATCACCCCTCCACTTT. This chain connects TRBV5-1 to TRBJ1-6; D possibly corresponds to TRBD1 (6 bases). V was trimmed by 0 bases and J by 10 bases, leaving 14 bases between them. CDR3 length: 15 amino acids. Germline lookup yields CDR1 SGHRS and CDR2 YFSETQ.

This chain joins TRBV7-2 and TRBJ2-1, with D uncertain. The length of the CDR3 is 17 residues. V was cut by 2 bases and J by 0 bases, with 14 bases left in between. Germline CDR1 and CDR2: SGHTA and FQGNSA. The CDR3 DNA reads as TGTGCCAGCAGCTTATTGGGCCGCTCAAGCTCCTACAATGAGCAGTTCTTC. It specifies CASSLLGRSSSYNEQFF.

This chain connects TRBV7-4 to TRBJ1-4; no definite D call. The CDR3 covers 18 residues. Germline loops: CDR1 SGHVT, CDR2 SQSDAQ. Trimming took off 1 base at V and 7 bases at J, with 22 bases between the two ends. CDR3 DNA sequence: TGTGCCAGCAGCTTAGGCCCGAATTGCGAATTGTACGGTGAAAAACTGTTTTTT. The encoded protein is CASSLGPNCELYGEKLFF.

The chain links TRBV5-1 to TRBJ1-1; a weak D match, TRBD1 (5 bases). The length of the CDR3 is 15 residues. The germline V and J ends were trimmed by 0 bases and 5 bases, with 14 bases remaining between them. The germline gives CDR1 SGHRS, CDR2 YFSETQ. CDR3 DNA: TGCGCCAGCAGCTTGGCCGGGGGAGTGGAAACTGAAGCTTTCTTT. Protein sequence: CASSLAGGVETEAFF.

The CDR3 loop is CASNYGTQETQYF. The CDR3 region has the DNA TGTGCCAGCAATTACGGGACACAAGAGACCCAGTACTTC. The chain couples TRBV2 to TRBJ2-5, with D maybe TRBD1 (6 bases). V lost 7 bases to trimming and J lost 2 bases, with 11 bases between them. CDR1 is SNHLY and CDR2 is FYNNEI in the germline V gene. The CDR3 totals 13 residues.

The chain carries TRBV28 and TRBJ2-5; TRBD1 matches at 10 bases. Germline V gives CDR1 MDHEN, CDR2 SYDVKM. Trimming cost V 5 bases and J 6 bases; bases outside gene matches: 9. CDR3 length: 15 amino acids. CDR3 bases: TGTGCCAGCAGTCTCGGACAGGGGGGCGTGAAGACCCAGTACTTC. It translates to CASSLGQGGVKTQYF.

The rearrangement joins TRBV27 to TRBJ1-6; TRBD1 is a possible D gene (6 bases). The V end lost 8 bases, the J end lost 6 bases, and 11 bases lay between the germline ends. The CDR3 runs to 13 residues. Germline V lookup: CDR1 MNHEY, CDR2 SMNVEV (reference sequence). The CDR3 DNA sequence: TGTGCCAGCGCGCAGGGGCGTAATTCACCCCTCCACTTT. This translates into CASAQGRNSPLHF.

This chain joins TRBV10-1 and TRBJ1-1; no firm D call. From germline, CDR1 is WNHNN and CDR2 SYGVQD (reference sequence). V gave up 0 bases and J gave up 3 bases, with 8 bases separating them. This CDR3 contains 14 residues. The CDR3 sequence is CASSESLGDTEAFF. The CDR3 bases are TGCGCCAGCAGTGAGTCATTGGGAGACACTGAAGCTTTCTTT.

This clone was counted once. The J gene is TRBJ1-1, the V gene TRBV12-3 or TRBV12-4; D remains ambiguous. The ends were cut back, 5 bases at V and 2 bases at J, with 9 bases in the middle. This CDR3 comprises 13 residues. In DNA form, the CDR3 reads TGTGCCAGCAGTCAAACAGATAACACTGAAGCTTTCTTT. Amino acids: CASSQTDNTEAFF.

The chain is built from TRBV5-4 and TRBJ2-4; 8 positions agree with TRBD1. The CDR3 has 15 residues. V lost 0 bases to trimming and J lost 8 bases; unmatched junction nucleotides: 7. Germline lookup yields CDR1 SGHNT and CDR2 YYREEE (reference sequence). CDR3 nucleotides: TGTGCCAGCAGCTTGGGGACAGGGAGAGAAGACATTCAGTACTTC. Amino acids: CASSLGTGREDIQYF.

This chain uses TRBV5-4 with TRBJ1-6; possible D gene TRBD1, 6 bases. CDR1 and CDR2 from the germline V gene are SGHNT and YYREEE (reference sequence). The CDR3 covers 14 residues. V was clipped by 0 bases and J by 7 bases, with 8 bases between them. This CDR3 is CASSLAGGNSPLHF. CDR3 coding DNA: TGTGCCAGCAGCTTGGCGGGGGGCAATTCACCCCTCCACTTT.

This clone was counted only a few times. The chain carries TRBV5-1 and TRBJ1-1; the D is unclear. The germline CDR1 and CDR2 sequences are SGHRS and YFSETQ. This CDR3 spans 13 amino acids. Trimming stripped 2 bases from V and 4 bases from J, with 9 bases between. The CDR3 nucleotides are TGCGCCAGCAGCTTCAACAGTCCCACTGAAGCTTTCTTT. Encoded protein: CASSFNSPTEAFF.

The CDR3 sequence: CASSLDSFYNEQFF. CDR3 sequence (DNA): TGTGCCAGCAGCTTGGACAGTTTCTACAATGAGCAGTTCTTC. V usage is TRBV11-2 and J usage is TRBJ2-1; tentatively, D is TRBD1 (6 bases). CDR1 and CDR2 (germline): SGHAT, FQNNGV. CDR3 length equals 14 residues. Trimming pared 3 bases from V and 3 bases from J, leaving 9 bases between.

The chain is built from TRBV7-2 and TRBJ2-2; D may be TRBD1 (5 bases). Germline values: CDR1 SGHTA, CDR2 FQGNSA. The ends were cut back, 2 bases at V and 6 bases at J, with 13 bases in the middle. This CDR3 has 15 residues. CDR3 residues: CASSLFWGRAGELFF. The DNA for the CDR3 is TGTGCCAGCAGCTTATTTTGGGGCAGGGCCGGGGAGCTGTTTTTT.

The J gene is TRBJ2-5, the V gene TRBV9; no definite D call. This CDR3 has 14 residues. Germline V CDR1 and CDR2: SGDLS, YYNGEE. The germline V and J ends were trimmed by 4 bases and 2 bases, with 12 bases remaining between them. The CDR3 spells CASSRSRSQETQYF. As DNA, the CDR3 is TGTGCCAGCAGCCGTAGTAGGAGTCAAGAGACCCAGTACTTC.

J is TRBJ1-1 and V is TRBV19; D not resolved. This CDR3 contains 16 residues. V shed 5 bases and J shed 5 bases, with 21 bases lying between them. Germline lookup yields CDR1 LNHDA and CDR2 SQIVND (reference sequence). This chain's CDR3 is CASSRLTGVSSTEAFF. The CDR3 nucleotides read TGTGCCAGTAGTCGATTGACCGGGGTATCCTCAACTGAAGCTTTCTTT.

The chain recombines TRBV30 with TRBJ2-1, with D possibly being TRBD2 (7 bases). The CDR3 consists of 14 residues. Trimming took 0 bases from V and 9 from J, leaving 15 bases between them. Germline V gene lookup returns CDR1 GTSNPN and CDR2 SVGIG (reference sequence). CDR3 in DNA: TGTGCCTGGAGTGTAGGAGGGGGGGCCCCTGAGCAGTTCTTC. Translation gives CAWSVGGGAPEQFF.

DNA for the CDR3: TGCGCCAGCTCTCGGAAAGGGGGCAGTAGCAATCAGCCCCAGCATTTT. Amino acids: CASSRKGGSSNQPQHF. The chain uses TRBV23-1 and TRBJ1-5, with 7 bases fitting TRBD1. TRBV23-1 is filed as an ORF, its function uncertain. The trim removed 8 bases at V and 0 bases at J, leaving 10 bases unmatched. The CDR3 has 16 residues.

The chain recombines TRBV5-6 with TRBJ2-7; D possibly corresponds to TRBD1 (5 bases). In germline, CDR1 is SGHDT, CDR2 YYEEEE. Between the trimmed V and J ends, which lost 4 bases and 2 bases, there was a span of 16 bases. CDR3 length equals 15 residues. CDR3 sequence (DNA): TGTGCCAGCAGCGACTCGCCTGGGGCGACCTACGAGCAGTACTTC. This translates into CASSDSPGATYEQYF.

The chain joins TRBV10-3 to TRBJ1-5, with no clear D. Germline CDR1 and CDR2: ENHRY and SYGVKD. This CDR3 is 14 amino acids long. Trimming took off 0 bases at V and 5 bases at J, with 8 bases between the two ends. The CDR3 spells CAISESGGYQPQHF. In DNA, the CDR3 is TGTGCCATCAGTGAGTCAGGCGGGTATCAGCCCCAGCATTTT.